One sample yielded the 31 T cell receptor beta chains listed below, sequenced in a study of post-analysis software for immune sequencing data. Findings of the study overall: A handful of TRBV segments were significantly more frequent in patients than in controls. TRBV5-6, TRBV5-1 and TRBV20-1 were among these segments.

TCR beta cDNA libraries had unique molecular identifiers. TCRdb passed the PCR reads through MiXCR, listing each CDR3 protein once. This table holds about 620,000 distinct CDR3 sequences, about 44% found once. These receptors' targets are unknown. The source material was blood. The receptors were sampled from a girl aged 10 to 17 with multiple sclerosis.

To note about this clonotype: At one end, the junction sequence differs from germline, possibly due to a read error. The chain has TRBV29-1 and TRBJ1-4; no clear D. The CDR3 contains 12 residues. Germline values: CDR1 SQVTM, CDR2 ANQGSEA. CDR3 loop: CSVGPTNEKPFF. The CDR3 nucleotides are TGCAGCGTTGGTCCAACTAATGAAAAACCGTTTTTT.

This clonotype was seen only a few times. This chain links TRBV2 with TRBJ2-5; TRBD2 matches at 8 bases. This CDR3 contains 12 residues. Germline V CDR1 and CDR2: SNHLY, FYNNEI. The CDR3 DNA sequence: TGTGCGAAGCGGGAGTCGGATAGGGAGCAGTACTTC. Its protein product is CAKRESDREQYF.

The gene calls are TRBV12-3 or TRBV12-4 and TRBJ1-2; D unresolved. V was shortened by 1 base and J by 6 bases, with 9 bases between the two germline ends. The CDR3 runs to 13 residues. The CDR3 sequence: CASSLVTYHGYTF. The CDR3 region has the DNA TGTGCCAGCAGTTTAGTGACCTACCATGGCTACACCTTC.

This chain links TRBV20-1 with TRBJ1-4; no clear D gene. The V end lost 5 bases, the J end lost 7 bases, and 11 bases lay between the germline ends. The germline CDR1 and CDR2 sequences are DFQATT and SNEGSKA (reference sequence). The CDR3 is 12 residues long. The CDR3 DNA reads TGCAGTGCTTCCCGGACCGGTGAAAAACTGTTTTTT. Its protein product is CSASRTGEKLFF.

This clonotype was seen a few times. The gene calls are TRBV5-1 and TRBJ2-5, with TRBD2 matching 8 bases. The CDR3 runs 13 residues. Germline trimming cut 5 bases from V and 5 bases from J; bases unmatched to any gene: 5. Germline CDR1 is SGHRS and CDR2 is YFSETQ. The CDR3 loop is CASSGTRRETQYF. The CDR3 region has the DNA TGCGCCAGCAGTGGGACTAGAAGGGAGACCCAGTACTTC.

This clonotype was seen only a few times. The chain has TRBV5-1 and TRBJ2-6; perhaps TRBD1 as D (5 bases). Germline loops: CDR1 SGHRS, CDR2 YFSETQ. V gave up 3 bases and J gave up 1 base, with 11 bases separating them. The length of the CDR3 is 16 residues. The CDR3 protein is CASSSTGMSGANVLTF. The CDR3 nucleotides read TGCGCCAGCAGCTCCACAGGTATGTCTGGGGCCAACGTCCTGACTTTC.

In its sample, this clonotype was seen a few times. This chain uses TRBV6-5 with TRBJ2-3; weak D call: TRBD2 (6 bases). The V and J ends lost 6 bases and 3 bases respectively, with 16 bases between them. The CDR3 totals 15 residues. Germline V gives CDR1 MNHEY, CDR2 SVGAGI. The chain's CDR3 is CASRRLVGVTDTQYF. CDR3 sequence (DNA): TGTGCCAGCAGACGACTAGTTGGGGTGACAGATACGCAGTATTTT.

The rearrangement links TRBV5-1 to TRBJ2-3; TRBD2 is a possible D gene (5 bases). The CDR3 has 14 residues. Germline V gives CDR1 SGHRS, CDR2 YFSETQ. Deletions cut 2 bases from V and 6 bases from J, with 13 bases between. CDR3 coding DNA: TGCGCCAGCAGCTTCGGACTGGTGGCTGATACGCAGTATTTT. It specifies CASSFGLVADTQYF.

The chain combines TRBV5-5 with TRBJ2-5; maybe TRBD2 (6 bases). Trimming shortened V by 1 base and J by 11 bases, and 24 bases separated the two germline ends. Germline V gene data show CDR1 as SGHKS and CDR2 as YYEKEE (reference sequence). CDR3 size: 16 residues. CDR3 residues: CASSLRGGTPRDEQYF. The CDR3 DNA follows: TGTGCCAGCAGCTTGAGGGGCGGGACCCCTCGGGATGAGCAGTACTTC.

This chain connects TRBV5-5 to TRBJ2-1; D not resolved. The CDR3 has 14 amino acids. The V gene's germline CDR1 is SGHKS and CDR2 YYEKEE (reference sequence). Trimming took off 5 bases at V and 1 base at J, with 10 bases between the two ends. The CDR3 bases are TGTGCCAGCAGTGACGGACCGTCCTACAATGAGCAGTTCTTC. Protein: CASSDGPSYNEQFF.

This sequence joins TRBV9 and TRBJ2-2, with D unresolved. Germline CDR1 is SGDLS and CDR2 is YYNGEE. Trimming stripped 4 bases from V and 0 bases from J, with 10 bases between. The CDR3 spans 15 residues. CDR3: CASSPRTANTGELFF. CDR3 bases: TGTGCCAGCAGCCCCAGGACGGCGAACACCGGGGAGCTGTTTTTT.

Regarding this clonotype: At one end, the junction sequence differs from germline, possibly due to a read error. The V call is TRBV12-3 or TRBV12-4, the J call TRBJ2-1, with D possibly matching TRBD2 (6 bases). This CDR3 has 16 amino acids. CDR3 in DNA: TGTGCCAGCAGCCACCGACTAGTTTCCTCTTACAATGTGCAGTTCTTC. Its protein product is CASSHRLVSSYNVQFF.

The V call is TRBV20-1, the J call TRBJ2-3; 9 positions match TRBD2. Trimming at V came to 0 bases and at J to 2 bases, leaving 9 bases not matched to a gene. The CDR3 runs 17 residues. The germline V gene encodes CDR1 DFQATT and CDR2 SNEGSKA (reference sequence). This CDR3 is CSARDSLREGFTDTQYF. CDR3 nucleotides: TGCAGTGCTAGAGATTCCTTGCGGGAGGGATTCACAGATACGCAGTATTTT.

The sample holds a few counts of this clonotype. This rearrangement joins TRBV7-7 to TRBJ2-7, with 8 bases aligning to TRBD1. CDR3 size: 15 residues. Germline-derived CDR1 and CDR2 are SSHAT and FNYEAQ (reference sequence). Germline trimming cut 5 bases from V and 0 bases from J; bases unmatched to any gene: 6. The CDR3 loop reads CASSRGQASSYEQYF. CDR3 sequence (DNA): TGTGCCAGCAGCCGGGGACAGGCAAGCTCCTACGAGCAGTACTTC.

The gene calls are TRBV20-1 and TRBJ1-2; the D gene is possibly TRBD1 (5 bases). With 3 bases removed from V and 0 bases from J, the gap between germline ends came to 11 bases. CDR1 and CDR2 (germline): DFQATT, SNEGSKA (reference sequence). The CDR3 has 14 amino acids. CDR3: CSASPRGTNYGYTF. The DNA of the CDR3 is TGCAGTGCTAGCCCCCGGGGGACTAACTATGGCTACACCTTC.

This sequence joins TRBV10-3 and TRBJ2-5, with D possibly matching TRBD1 (6 bases). Judging by the DNA end, TRBJ2-7 fits better; the J call may be wrong. Germline assignment: CDR1 ENHRY and CDR2 SYGVKD. The CDR3 totals 13 residues. The CDR3 loop reads CAISLAGAHEQYF. The DNA for the CDR3 is TGTGCCATCAGTTTAGCAGGGGCCCACGAGCAGTACTTC.

The rearrangement uses TRBV20-1 and TRBJ2-3; 7 bases are a match to TRBD2. There are 17 residues in the CDR3. The J segment lost 0 bases and the V segment lost 3 bases, leaving 12 bases of the junction unmatched. The germline CDR1 and CDR2 sequences are DFQATT and SNEGSKA (reference sequence). The CDR3 coding sequence is TGCAGTGCTAGCGAATATATTGGGGACTATAGCACAGATACGCAGTATTTT. Its protein is CSASEYIGDYSTDTQYF.

A word on this clonotype: The germline gene is not matched at one end of the junction; a read error may be the cause. This chain joins TRBV12-3 or TRBV12-4 and TRBJ2-5; D assignment may be TRBD1 or TRBD2 (5 bases each). CDR3 length equals 14 residues. The CDR3 is CAGRVLSEEETQYF. CDR3 sequence (DNA): TGTGCCGGCAGGGTTCTTAGCGAGGAAGAGACCCAGTACTTC.

The chain employs TRBV20-1 and TRBJ1-1, with D maybe TRBD1 (6 bases). Germline CDR1 and CDR2: DFQATT and SNEGSKA (reference sequence). The CDR3 spans 11 residues. Trimming removed 6 bases from V and 10 bases from J, with 15 bases in between. CDR3 nucleotides: TGCAGTGCCCCCGGGGGCGCTGGAGCTTTCTTT. Amino acid sequence: CSAPGGAGAFF.

A few counts support this clonotype. Germline is not matched at one junction end, which may reflect a read error. The rearrangement links TRBV5-1 to TRBJ2-1; D perhaps matches TRBD2 (5 bases). This CDR3 comprises 15 residues. Germline V gene lookup returns CDR1 SGHRS and CDR2 YFSETQ. Written as DNA, the CDR3 is TGCGCCAGCAGGCTGGCTAGTAGCGTGGGCAATCAGCAGTTCTTC. Protein product: CASRLASSVGNQQFF.

The CDR3 coding sequence is TGCAGTGCTAGAGATCAAGGGCTAGCGGGAGGTCTCTACGAGCAGTACTTC. As protein: CSARDQGLAGGLYEQYF. The V gene is TRBV20-1, the J gene TRBJ2-7, with 11 bases matching TRBD2. The CDR3 length is 17 residues. Unmatched junction bases numbered 10, after V lost 0 bases and J lost 3 bases. Germline V gives CDR1 DFQATT, CDR2 SNEGSKA (reference sequence).

This clonotype was observed a few times. The rearrangement joins TRBV7-2 to TRBJ2-1, with D possibly matching TRBD2 (6 bases). V lost 1 base, J lost 4 bases, and 8 bases lay in between. Germline CDR1 SGHTA, CDR2 FQGNSA. The CDR3 has 14 amino acids. DNA for the CDR3: TGTGCCAGCAGCTTAGAAGCGGGTTACAATGAGCAGTTCTTC. Its protein product is CASSLEAGYNEQFF.

This clonotype was observed a few times. The genes are TRBV28 and TRBJ2-3, with no clear D. V shed 6 bases and J shed 11 bases, with 9 bases lying between them. CDR3 size: 10 residues. CDR1 and CDR2 from the germline V gene are MDHEN and SYDVKM. CDR3 coding DNA: TGTGCCAGCAGCCGACTTGAGCAGTATTTT. Translation: CASSRLEQYF. The full variable domain, completed using reference TRBV28 and TRBJ2-3, is DVKVTQSSRYLVKRTGEKVFLECVQDMDHENMFWYRQDPGLGLRLIYFSYDVKMKEKGDIPEGYSVSREKKERFSLILESASTNQTSMYLCASSRLEQYFGPGTRLTVL.

V is TRBV2 and J is TRBJ1-5, with D uncertain. Germline CDR1 SNHLY, CDR2 FYNNEI. Trimming shortened V by 2 bases and J by 7 bases, and 15 bases separated the two germline ends. This CDR3 contains 15 residues. The CDR3 nucleotides are TGTGCCAGCAGTGAACAGAATCCGTTGGCCCAGCCCCAGCATTTT. Amino acid sequence: CASSEQNPLAQPQHF. The full variable domain, completed using reference TRBV2 and TRBJ1-5, is EPEVTQTPSHQVTQMGQEVILRCVPISNHLYFYWYRQILGQKVEFLVSFYNNEISEKSEIFDDQFSVERPDGSNFTLKIRSTKLEDSAMYFCASSEQNPLAQPQHFGDGTRLSIL.

The chain couples TRBV7-8 to TRBJ1-4, with a weak D call TRBD1 (5 bases). CDR3 length: 16 amino acids. Germline values: CDR1 SGHVS, CDR2 FQNEAQ. Trimming removed 1 base at V and 4 bases at J, with 13 bases between. The DNA of the CDR3 is TGTGCCAGCAGCTTAGAGGTTCGGGGGGGTAATGAAAAACTGTTTTTT. This translates into CASSLEVRGGNEKLFF. Drawing the rest from reference TRBV7-8 and TRBJ1-4, the complete variable domain is GAGVSQSPRYKVAKRGQDVALRCDPISGHVSLFWYQQALGQGPEFLTYFQNEAQLDKSGLPSDRFFAERPEGSVSTLKIQRTQQEDSAVYLCASSLEVRGGNEKLFFGSGTQLSVL.

The chain joins TRBV19 to TRBJ2-1, with 7 positions matching TRBD2. The CDR3 sequence is 15 residues long. Germline-derived CDR1 and CDR2 are LNHDA and SQIVND (reference sequence). V shed 5 bases and J 6 bases; nucleotides not matched to a gene: 10. CDR3 sequence: CASSPSGVRFNEQFF. Here the CDR3 DNA reads TGTGCCAGTAGTCCTAGCGGCGTTCGCTTCAATGAGCAGTTCTTC.

The chain links TRBV20-1 to TRBJ2-3; the match to TRBD2 covers 11 bases. Losses at the gene ends were 4 bases for V and 1 base for J; bases not matched to a gene: 7. The CDR3 spans 16 residues. Germline-derived CDR1 and CDR2 are DFQATT and SNEGSKA (reference sequence). The CDR3 DNA sequence: TGCAGTGCTACTAAACTAGCGGGAGTGGGCACAGATACGCAGTATTTT. Translation gives CSATKLAGVGTDTQYF.

As DNA, the CDR3 is TGTGCCAGCAGCTTCGCTCGGGGAGGGCCTGCCGAGCAGTACTTC. This sequence encodes CASSFARGGPAEQYF. The V gene is TRBV7-2, the J gene TRBJ2-7; TRBD2 matches 7 bases. CDR1 SGHTA and CDR2 FQGNSA come from the germline V gene. V shed 3 bases and J 6 bases; nucleotides not matched to a gene: 11. The CDR3 sequence is 15 residues long.

This sequence joins TRBV29-1 and TRBJ1-1; 8 bases are shared with TRBD1. Losses at the gene ends were 6 bases for V and 10 bases for J; bases not matched to a gene: 13. Germline V gene sequence: CDR1 SQVTM, CDR2 ANQGSEA. The CDR3 runs to 13 residues. Written as DNA, the CDR3 is TGCAGCGTCCAGACAGGGGCCCCGTCTGGAGCTTTCTTT. Translating gives CSVQTGAPSGAFF.

The chain uses TRBV3-1 and TRBJ2-7, with D uncertain. Trimming cost V 2 bases and J 7 bases, with 9 bases left between them. The CDR3 sequence is 12 residues long. Germline CDR1 reads LGHDT; CDR2 reads YNNKEL (reference sequence). This chain's CDR3 is CASSQTPLEQYF. DNA of the CDR3: TGTGCCAGCAGCCAAACCCCTCTGGAGCAGTACTTC.

The genes are TRBV12-3 or TRBV12-4 and TRBJ2-1; 16 bases match TRBD2. The CDR3 loop spans 13 amino acids. Unmatched junction bases numbered 3, after V lost 5 bases and J lost 14 bases. CDR3 DNA: TGTGCCAGCAGTGGGACTAGCGGGAGGGCCAAGTTCTTC. Protein sequence: CASSGTSGRAKFF.